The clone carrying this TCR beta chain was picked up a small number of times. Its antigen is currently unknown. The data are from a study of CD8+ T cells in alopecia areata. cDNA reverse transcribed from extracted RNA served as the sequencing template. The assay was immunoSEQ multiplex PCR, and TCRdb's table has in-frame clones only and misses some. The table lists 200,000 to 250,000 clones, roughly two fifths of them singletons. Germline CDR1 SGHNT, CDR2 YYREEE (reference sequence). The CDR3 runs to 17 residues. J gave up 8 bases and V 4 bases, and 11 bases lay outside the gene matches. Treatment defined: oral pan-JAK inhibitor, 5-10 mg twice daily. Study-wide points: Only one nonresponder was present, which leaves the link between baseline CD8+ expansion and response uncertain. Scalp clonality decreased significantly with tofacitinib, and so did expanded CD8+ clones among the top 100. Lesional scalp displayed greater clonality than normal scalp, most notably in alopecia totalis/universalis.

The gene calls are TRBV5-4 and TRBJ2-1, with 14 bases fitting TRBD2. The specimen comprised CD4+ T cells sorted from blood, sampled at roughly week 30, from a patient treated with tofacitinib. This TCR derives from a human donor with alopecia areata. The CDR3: CASSPGLAGGLLHEQFF. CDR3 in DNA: TGTGCCAGCAGCCCCGGACTAGCGGGGGGACTGTTGCATGAGCAGTTCTTC.